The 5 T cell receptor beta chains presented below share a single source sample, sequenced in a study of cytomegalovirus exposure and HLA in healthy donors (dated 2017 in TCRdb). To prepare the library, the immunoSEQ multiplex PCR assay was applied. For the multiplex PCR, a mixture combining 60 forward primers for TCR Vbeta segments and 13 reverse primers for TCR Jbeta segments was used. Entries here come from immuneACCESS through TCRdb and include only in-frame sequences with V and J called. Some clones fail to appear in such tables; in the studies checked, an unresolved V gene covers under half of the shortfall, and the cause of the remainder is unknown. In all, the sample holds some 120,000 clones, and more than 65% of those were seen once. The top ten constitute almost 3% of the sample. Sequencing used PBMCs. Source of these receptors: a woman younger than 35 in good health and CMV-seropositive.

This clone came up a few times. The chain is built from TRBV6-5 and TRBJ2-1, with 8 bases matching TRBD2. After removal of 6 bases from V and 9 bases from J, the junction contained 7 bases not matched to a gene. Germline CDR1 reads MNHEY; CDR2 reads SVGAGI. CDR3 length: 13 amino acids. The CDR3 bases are TGTGCCAGCAGGGCCGGGGGGGTGGCTGAGCAGTTCTTC. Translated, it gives CASRAGGVAEQFF.

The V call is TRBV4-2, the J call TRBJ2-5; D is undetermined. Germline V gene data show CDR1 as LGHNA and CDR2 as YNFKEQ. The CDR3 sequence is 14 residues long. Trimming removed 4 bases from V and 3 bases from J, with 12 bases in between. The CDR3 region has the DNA TGTGCCAGCAGCCGCCAGGTTGGCAAAGAGACCCAGTACTTC. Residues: CASSRQVGKETQYF.

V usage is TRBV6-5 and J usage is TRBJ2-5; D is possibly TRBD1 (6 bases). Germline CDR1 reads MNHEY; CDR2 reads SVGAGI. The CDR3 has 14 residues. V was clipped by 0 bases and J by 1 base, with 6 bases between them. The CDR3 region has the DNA TGTGCCAGCAGTTACTCGGGGGCCCAAGAGACCCAGTACTTC. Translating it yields CASSYSGAQETQYF.

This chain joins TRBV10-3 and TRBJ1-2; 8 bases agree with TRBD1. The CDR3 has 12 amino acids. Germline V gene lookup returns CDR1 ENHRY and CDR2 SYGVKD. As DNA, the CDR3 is TGTGCGAACAGGGGGTTCGACTATGGCTACACCTTC. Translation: CANRGFDYGYTF.

Here the CDR3 reads CASSLWQAASGANVLTF. CDR3 sequence (DNA): TGTGCCAGCAGCTTATGGCAGGCCGCCTCTGGGGCCAACGTCCTGACTTTC. The chain employs TRBV7-6 and TRBJ2-6; no firm D call. The germline V and J ends were trimmed by 2 bases and 0 bases, with 11 bases remaining between them. The CDR3 spans 17 residues. From germline, CDR1 is SGHVS and CDR2 FNYEAQ.